A selection of T cell receptor beta chains follows, all from one sample in a study of shared clonotypes between healthy human individuals. Clones were sequenced by immunoSEQ multiplex PCR, and TCRdb holds only the in-frame ones, with some missing. The sample lists 1,400,000 or so clones; approximately 98.5% were seen once. Specimen: naive CD4+ T cells sorted from blood. All receptors come from a man aged 30-40 years in good health. Each CDR3 is given with its conserved first and last residue. The D gene is left open where the match is weak. Clone size, where shown, is once, few, many, or a class for clones that have expanded.

size	V	D	J	CDR3	DNA
NA	TRBV6-5	NA	TRBJ2-2	CASSRQNTGELFF	TGTGCCAGCAGCCGACAGAACACCGGGGAGCTGTTTTTT
NA	TRBV9	NA	TRBJ2-1	CASSRGTNNEQFF	TGTGCCAGCAGCAGAGGGACAAACAATGAGCAGTTCTTC
NA	TRBV14	NA	TRBJ1-1	CASSQDNRSGNAFF	TGTGCCAGCAGCCAAGATAACCGTTCGGGGAACGCTTTCTTT
NA	TRBV9	NA	TRBJ2-3	CASSVFHDSTDTQYF	TGTGCCAGCAGCGTGTTCCACGACTCTACAGATACGCAGTATTTT
NA	TRBV5-1	NA	TRBJ2-5	CASSQTGETQYF	TGCGCCAGCAGCCAGACGGGTGAGACCCAGTACTTC
NA	TRBV7-9	NA	TRBJ1-5	CASSLVTGPNSNQPQHF	TGTGCCAGCAGCTTAGTTACAGGGCCAAATAGCAATCAGCCCCAGCATTTT
NA	TRBV27	TRBD2	TRBJ2-1	CASSLLSGMQFF	TGTGCCAGCAGTTTACTAAGCGGGATGCAGTTCTTC
once	TRBV7-9	NA	TRBJ2-1	CASSRRPVKYNEQFF	TGTGCCAGCAGCCGTCGTCCGGTTAAGTACAATGAGCAGTTCTTC
NA	TRBV6-1	NA	TRBJ2-2	CASSAGPNVAGELFF	TGTGCCAGCAGTGCCGGGCCAAACGTCGCCGGGGAGCTGTTTTTT
NA	TRBV7-6	TRBD2	TRBJ2-5	CASSLTASGIGETQYF	TGTGCCAGCAGCTTAACTGCTAGCGGGATAGGGGAGACCCAGTACTTC
NA	TRBV6-1	NA	TRBJ1-1	CASSSGGGTEAFF	TGTGCCAGCAGCTCGGGGGGGGGCACTGAAGCTTTCTTT
NA	TRBV5-4	NA	TRBJ1-5	CASSWRPGDGNQPQHF	TGTGCCAGCAGCTGGCGGCCAGGGGATGGCAATCAGCCCCAGCATTTT
NA	TRBV28	NA	TRBJ1-4	CASGGAKLFF	TGTGCCAGCGGGGGAGCAAAACTGTTTTTT
NA	TRBV29-1	NA	TRBJ1-3	CSVGDHPGNTIYF	TGCAGCGTTGGGGACCATCCTGGAAACACCATATATTTT
NA	TRBV6-1	NA	TRBJ2-7	CASSDPGRNSYEQYF	TGTGCCAGCAGTGATCCAGGGCGGAATTCCTACGAGCAGTACTTC
NA	TRBV5-5	TRBD2	TRBJ2-7	CASSFTPSGVYEQYF	TGTGCCAGCAGCTTCACGCCTAGCGGAGTCTACGAGCAGTACTTC
NA	TRBV30	NA	TRBJ2-7	CAFRRGNYEQYF	TGTGCCTTTCGTCGGGGCAACTACGAGCAGTACTTC
once	TRBV27	TRBD2	TRBJ2-3	CASSLTKLAGITDTQYF	TGTGCCAGCAGTTTAACCAAACTAGCGGGGATCACAGATACGCAGTATTTT
NA	TRBV28	TRBD2	TRBJ2-2	CASWTSGPAGELFF	TGTGCCAGCTGGACTAGCGGTCCGGCCGGGGAGCTGTTTTTT
NA	TRBV19	NA	TRBJ1-2	CASSIDRRRAGYTF	TGTGCCAGTAGTATCGACCGCCGGCGTGCTGGCTACACCTTC
NA	TRBV29-1	NA	TRBJ2-3	CSSFRGSGTQYF	TGCAGCTCGTTTAGGGGGTCGGGTACGCAGTATTTT
NA	TRBV18	TRBD1	TRBJ2-5	CASSPPGQGRETQYF	TGTGCCAGCTCACCTCCGGGACAGGGTAGGGAGACCCAGTACTTC
NA	TRBV15	NA	TRBJ2-1	CATSRDGRNEQFF	TGTGCCACCAGCAGAGATGGACGGAATGAGCAGTTCTTC
NA	TRBV6-1	NA	TRBJ2-1	CASSDHRGLYNEQFF	TGTGCCAGCAGTGACCACAGGGGACTGTACAATGAGCAGTTCTTC
NA	TRBV4-1	TRBD1	TRBJ2-2	CASRHNAGGEEAGELFF	TGCGCCAGCAGACATAATGCAGGGGGCGAAGAGGCCGGGGAGCTGTTTTTT
NA	TRBV5-1	TRBD1	TRBJ2-7	CASSPTGAYEQYF	TGCGCCAGCAGCCCAACAGGGGCCTACGAGCAGTACTTC
NA	TRBV11-3	TRBD2	TRBJ2-2	CASSLTSGANTGELFF	TGTGCCAGCAGCTTGACTAGCGGAGCGAACACCGGGGAGCTGTTTTTT
NA	TRBV9	NA	TRBJ2-7	CASSVAGSGYEQYF	TGTGCCAGCAGCGTAGCGGGTAGCGGCTACGAGCAGTACTTC
NA	TRBV5-1	TRBD2	TRBJ2-3	CASSVSGGTDTQYF	TGCGCCAGCAGCGTAAGCGGGGGCACAGATACGCAGTATTTT
NA	TRBV7-3	TRBD1	TRBJ2-1	CASSYAHGTGNNEQFF	TGTGCCAGCAGCTACGCACACGGGACAGGGAACAATGAGCAGTTCTTC
NA	TRBV18	NA	TRBJ2-2	CASSPFGLWAGPNTGELFF	TGTGCCAGCTCACCATTCGGTCTCTGGGCGGGACCGAACACCGGGGAGCTGTTTTTT
NA	TRBV6-5	NA	TRBJ1-5	CASSSRDQPQHF	TGTGCCAGCAGTTCGAGGGATCAGCCCCAGCATTTT
NA	TRBV25-1	NA	TRBJ1-1	CASSVQFGEAFF	TGTGCCAGCAGCGTCCAATTCGGTGAAGCTTTCTTT
NA	TRBV6-5	NA	TRBJ2-3	CASSQRYTDTQYF	TGTGCCAGCAGTCAGCGGTACACAGATACGCAGTATTTT
NA	TRBV5-4	TRBD1	TRBJ2-7	CASSSPGQQYEQYF	TGTGCCAGCAGCTCCCCGGGACAGCAGTACGAGCAGTACTTC
NA	TRBV7-3	TRBD2	TRBJ2-5	CASSTSGGQETQYF	TGTGCCAGCTCGACTAGCGGGGGCCAAGAGACCCAGTACTTC
once	TRBV28	TRBD1	TRBJ2-2	CASSLWQGAGELFF	TGTGCCAGCAGTTTGTGGCAGGGGGCTGGGGAGCTGTTTTTT
NA	TRBV18	NA	TRBJ2-7	CASSRGTNSYEQYF	TGTGCCAGCTCACGGGGGACGAATTCCTACGAGCAGTACTTC
NA	TRBV19	NA	TRBJ1-5	CASKRGGVGQPQHF	TGTGCCAGTAAGAGGGGAGGGGTCGGTCAGCCCCAGCATTTT
NA	TRBV18	TRBD1	TRBJ2-7	CASSPTRTGVYEQYF	TGTGCCAGCTCACCGACACGGACAGGGGTTTACGAGCAGTACTTC
NA	TRBV5-6	NA	TRBJ1-5	CASSWGMRLNSNQPQHF	TGTGCCAGCAGCTGGGGAATGAGACTAAACAGCAATCAGCCCCAGCATTTT
NA	TRBV5-4	NA	TRBJ2-5	CASSLGGTQGTQYF	TGTGCCAGCAGCTTGGGAGGGACTCAAGGGACCCAGTACTTC
NA	TRBV6-1	TRBD1	TRBJ1-5	CASSATGDIQPQHF	TGTGCCAGCAGTGCAACAGGGGACATTCAGCCCCAGCATTTT
NA	TRBV9	NA	TRBJ2-2	CASSVGQVNTGELFF	TGTGCCAGCAGCGTAGGGCAGGTTAACACCGGGGAGCTGTTTTTT
NA	TRBV11-3	TRBD1	TRBJ2-3	CASSSIRTGGTQYF	TGTGCCAGCAGCTCAATTAGGACAGGTGGCACGCAGTATTTT
once	TRBV19	NA	TRBJ1-2	CASSIDQGIRSYGYTF	TGTGCCAGTAGTATAGATCAAGGGATAAGATCCTATGGCTACACCTTC